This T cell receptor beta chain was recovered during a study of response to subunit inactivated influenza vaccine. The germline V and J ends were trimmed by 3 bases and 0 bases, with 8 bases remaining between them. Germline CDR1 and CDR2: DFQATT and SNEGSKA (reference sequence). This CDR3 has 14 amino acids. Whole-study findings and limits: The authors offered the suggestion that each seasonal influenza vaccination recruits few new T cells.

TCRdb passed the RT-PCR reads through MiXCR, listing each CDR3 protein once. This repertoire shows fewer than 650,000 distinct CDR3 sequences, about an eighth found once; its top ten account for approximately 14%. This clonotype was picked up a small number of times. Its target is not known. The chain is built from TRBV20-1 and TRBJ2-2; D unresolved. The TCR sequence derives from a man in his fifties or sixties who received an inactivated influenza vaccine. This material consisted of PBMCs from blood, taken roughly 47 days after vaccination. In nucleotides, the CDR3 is TGCAGTGCTAGTGGGCTGCCGAACACCGGGGAGCTGTTTTTT. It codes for CSASGLPNTGELFF.